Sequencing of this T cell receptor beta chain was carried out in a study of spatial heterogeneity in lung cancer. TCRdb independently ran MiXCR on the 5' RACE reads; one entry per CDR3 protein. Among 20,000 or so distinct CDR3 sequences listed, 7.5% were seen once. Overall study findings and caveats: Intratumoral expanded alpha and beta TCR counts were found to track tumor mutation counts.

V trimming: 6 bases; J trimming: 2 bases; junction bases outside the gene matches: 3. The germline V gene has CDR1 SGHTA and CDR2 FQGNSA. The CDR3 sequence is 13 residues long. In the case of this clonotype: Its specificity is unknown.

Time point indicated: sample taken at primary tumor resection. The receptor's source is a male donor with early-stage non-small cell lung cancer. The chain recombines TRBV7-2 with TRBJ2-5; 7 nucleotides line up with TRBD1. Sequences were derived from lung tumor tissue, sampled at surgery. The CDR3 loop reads CASRGTAQETQYF. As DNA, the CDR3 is TGTGCCAGCAGGGGGACAGCGCAAGAGACCCAGTACTTC.